The entry below describes one T cell receptor (beta chain). Antigen unknown. The missing conserved phenylalanine or tryptophan at the end of this CDR3 makes a read error likely. This specimen comes from a study of molecular identifiers for immune sequencing clone quantification. Sorting was used to obtain naive CD8 T cells (CD8+CD4-CCR7+CD45RA+). The CDR3 runs 17 residues. Points from the study as a whole: Should identical TCR molecules share a barcode, the sizes of highly expanded clones could be underestimated.

Previously described methods with listed TCR primers produced the bulk TCR libraries. TCRdb used MiXCR to reprocess the PCR reads, holding one entry per CDR3 protein. The table has about 98,000 distinct CDR3 sequences, around 30% seen once. This TCR was recovered from a human donor in good health. Some libraries in this study had Jurkat cell RNA spiked in. The source material was naive CD8+ T cells from blood, with Jurkat cell RNA spiked in. Specified subset: FACS-sorted CD8+CD4-CCR7+CD45RA+ naive T cells. The chain joins TRBV5-3 to TRBJ1-1, with a weak D call TRBD1 (5 bases). TRBV5-3 has ORF status, its function being uncertain. CDR3 bases: TGTGCCAGCAGCTTGGTCCAAGTAGGGGTTCCGAACACTGTAGCTTTCTAT. This translates into CASSLVQVGVPNTVAFY.